The source of this T cell receptor beta chain is a study of early T cells in non-severe SARS-CoV-2 infection. At the level of the study: Unpaired chains resulted from sequencing bulk RNA of unsorted whole blood.

The study, taken as a whole, reports: The VDJdb matching leaned toward anti-spike CD8 responses and overlooked private and CD4 specificities.

Turning to this clonotype: As yet, its antigen is unknown.

V trimming: 4 bases; J trimming: 2 bases; junction bases outside the gene matches: 5. Looked up from germline, CDR1 is SGHRS and CDR2 is YFSETQ. The CDR3 length is 14 residues. cDNA molecules, individually, were tagged with unique molecular identifiers. One entry per CDR3 protein, called by TCRdb with MiXCR from the 5' RACE reads. The table shows around 53,000 distinct CDR3 sequences, with 7% to 8% occurring only once. The sample taken for sequencing was whole blood. The V gene is TRBV5-1, the J gene TRBJ2-5; TRBD1 matches 7 bases. The TCR was taken from an adult who was a healthcare worker with PCR-confirmed SARS-CoV-2 infection or an uninfected control (not recorded which). The CDR3: CASSKGTVQETQYF. DNA of the CDR3: TGCGCCAGCAGCAAGGGGACAGTACAAGAGACCCAGTACTTC. The full variable domain, its missing parts supplied by reference TRBV5-1 and TRBJ2-5, is KAGVTQTPRYLIKTRGQQVTLSCSPISGHRSVSWYQQTPGQGLQFLFEYFSETQRNKGNFPGRFSGRQFSNSRSEMNVSTLELGDSALYLCASSKGTVQETQYFGPGTRLLVL.